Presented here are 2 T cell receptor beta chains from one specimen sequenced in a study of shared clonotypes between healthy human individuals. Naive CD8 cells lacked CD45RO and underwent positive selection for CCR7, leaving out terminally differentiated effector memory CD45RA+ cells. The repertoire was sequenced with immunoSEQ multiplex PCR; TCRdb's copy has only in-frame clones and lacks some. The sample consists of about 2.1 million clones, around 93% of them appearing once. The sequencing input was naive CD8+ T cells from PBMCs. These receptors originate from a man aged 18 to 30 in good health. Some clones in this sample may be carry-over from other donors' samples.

The CDR3 DNA reads TGTGCCTGTGGGGGGCGAAAAACTGAAGCTTTCTTT. Translated: CACGGRKTEAFF. The chain recombines TRBV7-9 with TRBJ1-1; tentative D call: TRBD1 (6 bases). Germline V gene data show CDR1 as SEHNR and CDR2 as FQNEAQ (reference sequence). V lost 11 bases and J 5 bases, leaving 15 bases between the germline ends. CDR3 length: 12 amino acids.

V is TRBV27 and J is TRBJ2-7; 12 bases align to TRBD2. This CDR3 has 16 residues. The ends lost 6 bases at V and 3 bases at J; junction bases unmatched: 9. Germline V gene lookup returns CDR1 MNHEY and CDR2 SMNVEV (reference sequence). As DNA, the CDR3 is TGTGCCAGCAGCTTTTACAGGACTAGCGGGATCTACGAGCAGTACTTC. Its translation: CASSFYRTSGIYEQYF.